The 13 T cell receptor beta chains reported below all come from one sample, sequenced in a study of blood T cell repertoires in COVID-19. Repertoires were generated with immunoSEQ multiplex PCR, while TCRdb's copy carries only in-frame clones and drops some. The sample lists about 140,000 clones, around 83% occurring once. Material for sequencing was peripheral blood. All receptors derive from a woman between 55 and 75 years old with acute or convalescent COVID-19.

The chain employs TRBV15 and TRBJ1-1; D call uncertain. CDR3 length: 14 amino acids. Germline V gene lookup returns CDR1 LNHNV and CDR2 YYDKDF (reference sequence). The V end was cut by 0 bases, the J end by 0 bases, with 5 bases between. CDR3 loop: CATSREELNTEAFF. The CDR3 nucleotides are TGTGCCACCAGCAGAGAGGAGTTGAACACTGAAGCTTTCTTT.

The chain recombines TRBV4-1 with TRBJ1-2, with a weak D call TRBD1 (6 bases). Trimming left V 3 bases short and J 3 bases short, with 11 bases between. CDR3 length: 14 amino acids. CDR1 is MGHRA and CDR2 is YSYEKL in the germline V gene. The CDR3 DNA reads TGCGCCAGCAGCCAGGAGGACAGCTACTATGGCTACACCTTC. Amino acid sequence: CASSQEDSYYGYTF.

The J gene is TRBJ2-7, the V gene TRBV27, with D tentatively TRBD1 (5 bases). This CDR3 has 12 residues. V was clipped by 6 bases and J by 0 bases, with 6 bases between them. From germline, CDR1 is MNHEY and CDR2 SMNVEV (reference sequence). The CDR3 sequence is CASRDNSYEQYF. CDR3 nucleotides: TGTGCCAGCAGGGACAACTCCTACGAGCAGTACTTC.

The J gene is TRBJ1-5, the V gene TRBV15, with a tentative D call TRBD1 (5 bases). The CDR3 length is 15 residues. CDR1 LNHNV and CDR2 YYDKDF come from the germline V gene (reference sequence). Deletions cut 0 bases from V and 1 base from J, with 7 bases between. The CDR3 DNA sequence: TGTGCCACCAGCAGAGACGGGGGGAGCAATCAGCCCCAGCATTTT. It translates to CATSRDGGSNQPQHF.

The chain is built from TRBV5-1 and TRBJ1-1; tentatively, D is TRBD1 (6 bases). This CDR3 spans 13 amino acids. Per germline, CDR1 SGHRS and CDR2 YFSETQ. The ends were cut back, 0 bases at V and 6 bases at J, with 9 bases in the middle. The CDR3 here is CASSLASGAEAFF. As DNA, the CDR3 is TGCGCCAGCAGCTTGGCGTCAGGGGCTGAAGCTTTCTTT.

The CDR3 coding sequence is TGCGCCAGCAGCCAAGGGGCTGATAGCGGGGGCTTTAAGACCCAGTACTTC. This sequence encodes CASSQGADSGGFKTQYF. V usage is TRBV4-1 and J usage is TRBJ2-5; TRBD2 matches at 9 bases. Germline CDR1 and CDR2: MGHRA and YSYEKL. The CDR3 extends over 17 amino acids. V gave up 1 base and J gave up 6 bases; unmatched junction bases: 12.

This chain links TRBV30 with TRBJ1-6, with 8 positions matching TRBD1. CDR1 is GTSNPN, CDR2 SVGIG, per germline (reference sequence). J was trimmed by 7 bases and V by 8 bases; bases with no gene match: 10. The CDR3 is 14 residues long. CDR3 DNA sequence: TGTGCCACCTCGTTCAGGGGGCGAAATTCACCCCTCCACTTT. It translates to CATSFRGRNSPLHF.

This clone has a count of ten or more. CDR3 in amino acids: CASSLGVQVTGELFF. CDR3 in DNA: TGTGCCAGCAGCTTGGGCGTCCAAGTCACCGGGGAGCTGTTTTTT. The J gene is TRBJ2-2, the V gene TRBV5-4, with unresolved D. CDR1 and CDR2 from the germline V gene are SGHNT and YYREEE (reference sequence). The CDR3 sequence is 15 residues long. V shed 0 bases and J shed 4 bases, with 10 bases lying between them.

The gene calls are TRBV29-1 and TRBJ1-2; 9 nucleotides line up with TRBD1. Unmatched junction bases numbered 11, after V lost 4 bases and J lost 8 bases. Looked up from germline, CDR1 is SQVTM and CDR2 is ANQGSEA. CDR3 length: 14 residues. This CDR3 is CSVGEKGQGKGYTF. CDR3 coding DNA: TGCAGCGTTGGAGAGAAAGGACAGGGGAAAGGCTACACCTTC.

This clone has a single count. This chain uses TRBV6-6 with TRBJ2-3; 8 bases are shared with TRBD2. The CDR3 loop spans 14 amino acids. J gave up 0 bases and V 8 bases, and 4 bases lay outside the gene matches. Germline assignment: CDR1 MNHNY and CDR2 SVGAGI (reference sequence). The CDR3, as DNA: TGTGCCAGCTCTCGCGGGGGGAGCACAGATACGCAGTATTTT. This encodes CASSRGGSTDTQYF.

The chain joins TRBV28 to TRBJ2-5, with TRBD2 identical over 9 bases. Germline V gene sequence: CDR1 MDHEN, CDR2 SYDVKM. This CDR3 spans 16 amino acids. V was clipped by 4 bases and J by 5 bases; unmatched bases: 11. CDR3 sequence reads: CASSSPGSGGQETQYF. The CDR3 DNA reads TGTGCCAGCAGTTCCCCGGGTAGCGGGGGCCAGGAGACCCAGTACTTC.

This rearrangement joins TRBV28 to TRBJ1-2; TRBD1 matches at 12 bases. With V trimmed by 2 bases and J by 7 bases, 5 bases remained unmatched. From germline, CDR1 is MDHEN and CDR2 SYDVKM. The CDR3 is made up of 15 amino acids. CDR3 nucleotide sequence: TGTGCCAGCAGTTTAAGGGGGACAGGGGGCTTTGGCTACACCTTC. Protein sequence: CASSLRGTGGFGYTF.

The genes are TRBV30 and TRBJ1-5; TRBD1 matches 10 bases. The CDR3 runs 16 residues. Germline lookup yields CDR1 GTSNPN and CDR2 SVGIG (reference sequence). With 5 bases clipped from V and 1 base from J, the junction kept 8 bases outside the gene matches. Here the CDR3 DNA reads TGTGCCTGGGACAGGGGGCCGGGTCCGAGCAATCAGCCCCAGCATTTT. Residues: CAWDRGPGPSNQPQHF.